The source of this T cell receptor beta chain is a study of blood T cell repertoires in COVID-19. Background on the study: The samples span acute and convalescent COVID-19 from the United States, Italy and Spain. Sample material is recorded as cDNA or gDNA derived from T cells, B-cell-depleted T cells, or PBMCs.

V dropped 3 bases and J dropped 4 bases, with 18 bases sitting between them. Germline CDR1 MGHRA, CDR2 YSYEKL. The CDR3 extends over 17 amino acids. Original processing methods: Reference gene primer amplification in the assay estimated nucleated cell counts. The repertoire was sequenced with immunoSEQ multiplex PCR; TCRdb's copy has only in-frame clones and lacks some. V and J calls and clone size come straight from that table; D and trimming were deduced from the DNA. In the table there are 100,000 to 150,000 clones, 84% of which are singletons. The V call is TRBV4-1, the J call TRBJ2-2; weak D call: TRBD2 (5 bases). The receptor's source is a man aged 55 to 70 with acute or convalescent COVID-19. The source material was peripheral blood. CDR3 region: CASSQGSGERATGELFF. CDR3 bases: TGCGCCAGCAGCCAGGGGAGTGGGGAAAGGGCCACCGGGGAGCTGTTTTTT.